This record covers a single T cell receptor (beta chain). TCRdb's copy holds only in-frame clones and misses some; the assay was immunoSEQ multiplex PCR. The data contain some 1,900,000 clones, approximately 94% of them singletons. Germline values: CDR1 MGHRA, CDR2 YSYEKL. This CDR3 has 15 amino acids. V lost 0 bases, J lost 3 bases, and 9 bases lay in between. Naive CD8 cells lacked CD45RO and underwent positive selection for CCR7, leaving out terminally differentiated effector memory CD45RA+ cells. These data come from a study of shared clonotypes between healthy human individuals. The wider study: CD4 naive cells filled three plates per donor, CD4 memory three, CD8 naive two and CD8 memory one.

This chain joins TRBV4-1 and TRBJ2-1; D is unclear. This sequence originates from a man aged 18 to 30 in good health. The sample was naive CD8+ T cells sorted from blood. The CDR3 DNA is TGCGCCAGCAGCCAAGAGCGGATTTTCTACAATGAGCAGTTCTTC. Translated, it gives CASSQERIFYNEQFF.